Shown below are 32 T cell receptor beta chains from a single sample sequenced in a study of blood T cell repertoires in COVID-19. Libraries were prepared by immunoSEQ multiplex PCR; TCRdb keeps only in-frame clonotypes and omits some of them. The sample yields 90,000 to 130,000 clones, 87% seen once. Sequencing was performed on peripheral blood. These receptors all come from a human donor in a cohort sampled during active COVID-19.

The genes are TRBV27 and TRBJ2-1, with 8 bases that match TRBD1. Germline V gene lookup returns CDR1 MNHEY and CDR2 SMNVEV (reference sequence). The junction had 5 bases not matched to a gene; V was cut back by 1 base and J by 0 bases. This CDR3 contains 17 residues. CDR3 amino acids: CASSLWTGPSSYNEQFF. The CDR3 bases are TGTGCCAGCAGTTTATGGACAGGGCCCAGCTCCTACAATGAGCAGTTCTTC.

J is TRBJ2-7 and V is TRBV18, with 8 positions matching TRBD1. Germline trimming cut 0 bases from V and 7 bases from J; bases unmatched to any gene: 5. The CDR3 runs 14 residues. Germline lookup yields CDR1 KGHSH and CDR2 LQKENI. The CDR3 reads CASSPPSGTGEQYF. CDR3 bases: TGTGCCAGCTCACCACCGTCTGGGACAGGAGAGCAGTACTTC.

This chain links TRBV6-5 with TRBJ2-7, with TRBD1 identical over 11 bases. This CDR3 has 14 residues. Trimming removed 5 bases from V and 9 bases from J; junction bases left unmatched: 9. Germline V gives CDR1 MNHEY, CDR2 SVGAGI. The CDR3 DNA reads TGTGCCAGCAGTACCGGGACAGGGGGTTTACGGCAGTACTTC. Translated: CASSTGTGGLRQYF.

This clone showed up just once. The genes are TRBV6-6 and TRBJ2-1; 12 positions agree with TRBD1. CDR1 is MNHNY, CDR2 SVGAGI, per germline (reference sequence). The CDR3 consists of 14 residues. Trimming cost V 7 bases and J 7 bases; bases outside gene matches: 5. In nucleotides, the CDR3 is TGTGCCAGCAATCCGGGACAGGGGGCAAATGAGCAGTTCTTC. Protein product: CASNPGQGANEQFF.

This clone has just a few counts. J is TRBJ1-5 and V is TRBV7-8, with TRBD1 identical over 7 bases. V gave up 3 bases and J gave up 4 bases; unmatched junction bases: 9. This CDR3 has 16 residues. Germline CDR1 and CDR2: SGHVS and FQNEAQ. CDR3 nucleotide sequence: TGTGCCAGCAGCTTTGATGACAGGGTGTATAATCAGCCCCAGCATTTT. The encoded protein is CASSFDDRVYNQPQHF.

The V gene is TRBV29-1, the J gene TRBJ2-7; the D is unclear. There are 13 residues in the CDR3. Per germline, CDR1 SQVTM and CDR2 ANQGSEA. With 4 bases removed from V and 1 base from J, the gap between germline ends came to 11 bases. The CDR3: CSVADLLSYEQYF. CDR3 in DNA: TGCAGCGTTGCAGATCTACTTTCCTACGAGCAGTACTTC.

The V call is TRBV7-2, the J call TRBJ2-7, with D perhaps matching TRBD1 (5 bases). Per the germline V gene, CDR1 is SGHTA and CDR2 is FQGNSA. The CDR3 sequence is 14 residues long. V was trimmed by 2 bases and J by 0 bases, leaving 8 bases between them. CDR3 sequence: CASSLQGFSYEQYF. In DNA, the CDR3 is TGTGCCAGCAGCTTACAGGGATTCTCCTACGAGCAGTACTTC.

The chain has TRBV6-5 and TRBJ1-3, with D unresolved. The CDR3 is 14 residues long. The ends were cut back, 5 bases at V and 4 bases at J, with 12 bases in the middle. Germline V CDR1 and CDR2: MNHEY, SVGAGI. The CDR3 region has the DNA TGTGCCAGCAGTCCAGGTGTTGGGGGAAACACCATATATTTT. It translates to CASSPGVGGNTIYF.

This chain joins TRBV19 and TRBJ1-1; 11 nucleotides agree with TRBD1. The CDR3 loop spans 17 amino acids. Per the germline V gene, CDR1 is LNHDA and CDR2 is SQIVND (reference sequence). With V trimmed by 0 bases and J by 0 bases, 3 bases remained unmatched. The CDR3 coding sequence is TGTGCCAGTAGTATAGACGGACAGGGGGCTTTGAACACTGAAGCTTTCTTT. Its translation is CASSIDGQGALNTEAFF. The complete variable domain, with remaining parts taken from reference TRBV19 and TRBJ1-1, reads DGGITQSPKYLFRKEGQNVTLSCEQNLNHDAMYWYRQDPGQGLRLIYYSQIVNDFQKGDIAEGYSVSREKKESFPLTVTSAQKNPTAFYLCASSIDGQGALNTEAFFGQGTRLTVV.

DNA for the CDR3: TGTGCCAGCAGCCCAGACAGGGGATTGGGCGAGCAGTACTTC. Translated: CASSPDRGLGEQYF. V is TRBV14 and J is TRBJ2-7, with TRBD1 matching 8 bases. The junction had 8 bases not matched to a gene; V was cut back by 4 bases and J by 6 bases. The CDR3 is 14 amino acids. In germline, CDR1 is SGHDN, CDR2 FVKESK. The full variable domain, with the rest looked up from reference TRBV14 and TRBJ2-7, is EAGVTQFPSHSVIEKGQTVTLRCDPISGHDNLYWYRRVMGKEIKFLLHFVKESKQDESGMPNNRFLAERTGGTYSTLKVQPAELEDSGVYFCASSPDRGLGEQYFGPGTRLTVT.

The gene calls are TRBV6-2 or TRBV6-3 and TRBJ2-7; D may be TRBD1 (6 bases). This CDR3 is 16 amino acids long. Between the trimmed V and J ends, which lost 4 bases and 4 bases, there was a span of 20 bases. Germline V CDR1 and CDR2: MNHEY, SVGEGT. The CDR3 reads CASSFNREPRGYEQYF. In DNA, the CDR3 is TGTGCCAGCAGTTTCAACAGGGAACCCAGGGGATACGAGCAGTACTTC.

A word on this clone: This specimen includes other DNA sequences encoding the same CDR3. This sequence joins TRBV7-3 and TRBJ1-1; perhaps TRBD1 as D (5 bases). Germline values: CDR1 SGHTA, CDR2 FQGTGA. Trimming stripped 4 bases from V and 1 base from J, with 7 bases between. The CDR3 has 13 amino acids. The CDR3 nucleotides are TGTGCCAGCAGCTCCGACAGGAACACTGAAGCTTTCTTT. Its translation is CASSSDRNTEAFF.

The CDR3 nucleotides are TGCGCCAGCACAGAAAGCCAAGAGACCCAGTACTTC. As protein: CASTESQETQYF. This chain joins TRBV5-1 and TRBJ2-5; no firm D call. CDR3 length: 12 residues. V lost 6 bases, J lost 1 base, and 7 bases lay in between. Germline loops: CDR1 SGHRS, CDR2 YFSETQ.

Here the CDR3 DNA reads TGTGCCAGCAGTGAATTGGGCAACTATGGCTACACCTTC. Translating gives CASSELGNYGYTF. The chain carries TRBV6-1 and TRBJ1-2; D is uncertain. Trimming removed 2 bases from V and 2 bases from J, with 6 bases in between. Germline CDR1 and CDR2: MNHNS and SASEGT. This CDR3 comprises 13 residues.

The chain employs TRBV7-8 and TRBJ2-5; 7 positions match TRBD2. The CDR3 extends over 13 amino acids. Germline lookup yields CDR1 SGHVS and CDR2 FQNEAQ. Losses at the gene ends were 3 bases for V and 10 bases for J; bases not matched to a gene: 8. The CDR3 loop reads CASSFGIGGNQYF. The CDR3 DNA sequence: TGTGCCAGCAGCTTCGGGATCGGGGGGAACCAGTACTTC.

This chain connects TRBV7-9 to TRBJ2-7, with D perhaps matching TRBD1 (6 bases). Germline CDR1 SEHNR, CDR2 FQNEAQ (reference sequence). V was clipped by 4 bases and J by 6 bases, with 16 bases between them. The CDR3 extends over 14 amino acids. The CDR3 reads CASSSGTRGSEQYF. In DNA, the CDR3 is TGTGCCAGCAGCTCTGGGACCAGGGGCTCCGAGCAGTACTTC.

The chain carries TRBV2 and TRBJ2-1; D is uncertain. The V gene lost 3 bases and the J gene lost 9 bases, with 6 bases spanning the gap. Germline loops: CDR1 SNHLY, CDR2 FYNNEI. CDR3 length: 11 amino acids. The CDR3 protein is CASSESLEQFF. In DNA, the CDR3 is TGTGCCAGCAGTGAGAGTCTTGAGCAGTTCTTC.

The V call is TRBV7-9, the J call TRBJ1-2; no firm D call. V lost 5 bases and J lost 7, with 14 bases in between. The CDR3 covers 13 residues. The V gene's germline CDR1 is SEHNR and CDR2 FQNEAQ (reference sequence). CDR3 DNA sequence: TGTGCCAGCAGCGCGGGTGGGCCCAGTGGCTACACCTTC. Protein: CASSAGGPSGYTF.

This chain joins TRBV19 and TRBJ2-1; TRBD1 agrees at 9 bases. The germline V gene encodes CDR1 LNHDA and CDR2 SQIVND (reference sequence). The CDR3 loop spans 17 amino acids. Trimming removed 4 bases from V and 3 bases from J; junction bases left unmatched: 10. The CDR3 reads CASSNLEGQGFYNEQFF. For the CDR3, the DNA is TGTGCCAGTAGTAACCTAGAGGGACAGGGCTTCTACAATGAGCAGTTCTTC.

This clone was recorded a few times. The chain has TRBV3-1 (or the pseudogene TRBV3-2) and TRBJ1-2; a possible D gene is TRBD1 (6 bases). Germline assignment: CDR1 LGHDT and CDR2 YNNKEL (reference sequence). V shed 1 base and J shed 8 bases, with 11 bases lying between them. CDR3 length: 13 residues. CDR3 DNA: TGTGCCAGCAGCCAAGGGGCAGGGGTGGGCTACACCTTC. Residues: CASSQGAGVGYTF.

This rearrangement joins TRBV12-5 to TRBJ2-2; tentatively, D is TRBD1 (6 bases). Germline-derived CDR1 and CDR2 are LGHNT and FRNRAP. Trimming removed 5 bases at V and 6 bases at J, with 10 bases between. This CDR3 contains 13 residues. The CDR3 is CASGLRQAGELFF. CDR3 bases: TGTGCTAGTGGTCTCCGACAGGCCGGGGAGCTGTTTTTT.

By share of the sample, this clone is medium-sized (0.01 to 0.1%). The chain uses TRBV7-9 and TRBJ1-6; a weak D match, TRBD1 (6 bases). Between the trimmed V and J ends, which lost 3 bases and 6 bases, there was a span of 12 bases. The CDR3 runs 15 residues. CDR1 is SEHNR and CDR2 is FQNEAQ in the germline V gene (reference sequence). The CDR3 DNA is TGTGCCAGCAGCTTCAGGACAGCCTTTAATTCACCCCTCCACTTT. Amino acids: CASSFRTAFNSPLHF. Full variable domain (missing parts from reference TRBV7-9 and TRBJ1-6): DTGVSQNPRHKITKRGQNVTFRCDPISEHNRLYWYRQTLGQGPEFLTYFQNEAQLEKSRLLSDRFSAERPKGSFSTLEIQRTEQGDSAMYLCASSFRTAFNSPLHFGNGTRLTVT.

This chain joins TRBV6-5 and TRBJ1-5; no firm D call. V lost 4 bases and J 2 bases, leaving 12 bases between the germline ends. Germline V gene sequence: CDR1 MNHEY, CDR2 SVGAGI. The CDR3 sequence is 15 residues long. DNA for the CDR3: TGTGCCAGCAGTTCATCCGATGGGCGCAATCAGCCCCAGCATTTT. It codes for CASSSSDGRNQPQHF.

This chain uses TRBV9 with TRBJ2-5; D possibly corresponds to TRBD1 (6 bases). In germline, CDR1 is SGDLS, CDR2 YYNGEE. The length of the CDR3 is 16 residues. V shed 2 bases and J shed 5 bases, with 19 bases lying between them. CDR3: CASSVLPDSLPETQYF. CDR3 sequence (DNA): TGTGCCAGCAGCGTCCTCCCGGACAGTTTGCCCGAGACCCAGTACTTC.

This chain links TRBV11-1 with TRBJ2-1; D is perhaps TRBD1 (7 bases). The CDR3 loop spans 11 amino acids. Germline CDR1 and CDR2: SGHAT and FQDESV (reference sequence). The V end lost 4 bases, the J end lost 15 bases, and 13 bases lay between the germline ends. Here the CDR3 reads CASSSSGGLFF. For the CDR3, the DNA is TGTGCCAGCAGCTCATCAGGGGGGTTGTTCTTC.

This clone was seen a few times. The chain has TRBV6-5 and TRBJ1-2; 9 positions match TRBD1. The CDR3 covers 13 residues. CDR1 is MNHEY, CDR2 SVGAGI, per germline. J gave up 8 bases and V 10 bases, and 11 bases lay outside the gene matches. CDR3 in DNA: TGTGCCACCAGACTACAGGGGGCCTACGGCTACACCTTC. Amino acid sequence: CATRLQGAYGYTF.

The chain carries TRBV5-4 and TRBJ2-5; 8 bases agree with TRBD2. The CDR3 runs 14 residues. Germline CDR1 is SGHNT and CDR2 is YYREEE (reference sequence). V shed 5 bases and J 4 bases; nucleotides not matched to a gene: 7. Here the CDR3 DNA reads TGTGCCAGCAGTTTAGCGGGACCCCCAGAGACCCAGTACTTC. Its translation: CASSLAGPPETQYF. The full variable domain, rest sourced from reference TRBV5-4 and TRBJ2-5, is ETGVTQSPTHLIKTRGQQVTLRCSSQSGHNTVSWYQQALGQGPQFIFQYYREEENGRGNFPPRFSGLQFPNYSSELNVNALELDDSALYLCASSLAGPPETQYFGPGTRLLVL.

The chain couples TRBV28 to TRBJ2-3; D remains ambiguous. V lost 2 bases and J lost 2, with 5 bases in between. The CDR3 covers 13 residues. Germline loops: CDR1 MDHEN, CDR2 SYDVKM. CDR3 sequence: CASSLPYTDTQYF. The CDR3 DNA reads as TGTGCCAGCAGTTTACCCTACACAGATACGCAGTATTTT.

V usage is TRBV12-3 or TRBV12-4 and J usage is TRBJ2-1; D is ambiguous. The V gene lost 5 bases and the J gene lost 12 bases, with 17 bases spanning the gap. The CDR3 has 13 amino acids. CDR3 loop: CASSPPWAPWQFF. In nucleotides, the CDR3 is TGTGCCAGCAGTCCCCCTTGGGCCCCATGGCAGTTCTTC.

This CDR3 reads CASSVYRESGELFF. The CDR3, as DNA: TGTGCCAGCAGTGTATACAGGGAATCCGGGGAGCTGTTTTTT. V gene TRBV6-2 or TRBV6-3 combines with J gene TRBJ2-2, with D possibly TRBD1 on 6 matching bases. This CDR3 is built from 14 residues. Germline CDR1 MNHEY, CDR2 SVGEGT. V lost 5 bases and J 6 bases, leaving 13 bases between the germline ends.

V and J are TRBV6-1 and TRBJ2-2; 8 bases fit TRBD1. Germline loops: CDR1 MNHNS, CDR2 SASEGT. The J segment lost 7 bases and the V segment lost 4 bases, leaving 11 bases of the junction unmatched. The CDR3 is 16 amino acids. The CDR3 spells CASSGDRLGLFGELFF. The DNA of the CDR3 is TGTGCCAGCAGTGGGGACAGGTTGGGGCTCTTCGGGGAGCTGTTTTTT.

V and J are TRBV19 and TRBJ1-4, with TRBD1 matching 9 bases. The length of the CDR3 is 16 residues. The V and J ends lost 5 bases and 4 bases, in that order; junction bases with no gene match: 8. CDR1 and CDR2 (germline): LNHDA, SQIVND (reference sequence). CDR3 in amino acids: CASSSGQGRFNEKLFF. The CDR3 nucleotides are TGTGCCAGTAGTTCAGGACAGGGGCGTTTTAATGAAAAACTGTTTTTT.